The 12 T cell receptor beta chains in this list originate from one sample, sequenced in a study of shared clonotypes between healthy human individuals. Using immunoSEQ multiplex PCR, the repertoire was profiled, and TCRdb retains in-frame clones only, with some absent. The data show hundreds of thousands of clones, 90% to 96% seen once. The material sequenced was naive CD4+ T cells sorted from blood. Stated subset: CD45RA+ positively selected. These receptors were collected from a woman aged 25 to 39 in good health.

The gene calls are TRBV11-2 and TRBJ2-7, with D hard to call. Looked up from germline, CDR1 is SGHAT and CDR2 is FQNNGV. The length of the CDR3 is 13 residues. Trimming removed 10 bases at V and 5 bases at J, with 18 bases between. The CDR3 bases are TGTGCCACCCAAACCAGATCCCACCACGAGCAGTACTTC. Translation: CATQTRSHHEQYF.

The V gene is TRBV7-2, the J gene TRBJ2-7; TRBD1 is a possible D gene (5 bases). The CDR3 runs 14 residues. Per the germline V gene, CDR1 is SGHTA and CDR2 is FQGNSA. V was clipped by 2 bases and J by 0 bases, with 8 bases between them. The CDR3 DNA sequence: TGTGCCAGCAGCTTACAGGGCCTCTCCTACGAGCAGTACTTC. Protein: CASSLQGLSYEQYF.

CDR3 loop: CASSFAGHNEKLFF. For the CDR3, the DNA is TGTGCCAGCAGTTTCGCAGGGCACAATGAAAAACTGTTTTTT. V and J are TRBV28 and TRBJ1-4, with D tentatively TRBD1 (5 bases). Germline V gene lookup returns CDR1 MDHEN and CDR2 SYDVKM. This CDR3 comprises 14 residues. V was shortened by 3 bases and J by 5 bases, with 10 bases between the two germline ends. Looking up the rest from reference TRBV28 and TRBJ1-4 gives the full variable domain: DVKVTQSSRYLVKRTGEKVFLECVQDMDHENMFWYRQDPGLGLRLIYFSYDVKMKEKGDIPEGYSVSREKKERFSLILESASTNQTSMYLCASSFAGHNEKLFFGSGTQLSVL.

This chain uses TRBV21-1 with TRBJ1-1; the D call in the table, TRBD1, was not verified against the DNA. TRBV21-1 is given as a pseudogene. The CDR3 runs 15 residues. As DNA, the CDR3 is TGTGCCAGCAGCAAATGGCGCCAGGTAGTGGCTGAAGCTTTCTTT. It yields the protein CASSKWRQVVAEAFF.

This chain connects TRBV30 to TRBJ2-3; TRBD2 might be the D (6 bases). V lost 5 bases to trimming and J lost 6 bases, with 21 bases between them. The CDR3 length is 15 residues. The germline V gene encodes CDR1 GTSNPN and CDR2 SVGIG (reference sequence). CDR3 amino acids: CAWAPVGTGADTQYF. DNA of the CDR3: TGTGCCTGGGCCCCGGTCGGGACTGGCGCGGATACGCAGTATTTT.

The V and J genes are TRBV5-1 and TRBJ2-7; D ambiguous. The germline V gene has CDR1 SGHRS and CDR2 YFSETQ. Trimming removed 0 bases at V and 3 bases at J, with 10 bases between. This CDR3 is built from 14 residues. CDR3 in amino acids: CASSLATTHYEQYF. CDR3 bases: TGCGCCAGCAGCTTGGCTACAACGCACTACGAGCAGTACTTC.

CDR3 bases: TGTGCCAGCAGCCAAGCGCGGCTAGCGGGAGGACGGAGTTACGAGCAGTACTTC. Encoded protein: CASSQARLAGGRSYEQYF. This chain links TRBV4-2 with TRBJ2-5; 11 bases line up with TRBD2. The end of the DNA fits TRBJ2-7 better, so the J call may be wrong. Germline values: CDR1 LGHNA, CDR2 YNFKEQ. CDR3 length: 18 amino acids.

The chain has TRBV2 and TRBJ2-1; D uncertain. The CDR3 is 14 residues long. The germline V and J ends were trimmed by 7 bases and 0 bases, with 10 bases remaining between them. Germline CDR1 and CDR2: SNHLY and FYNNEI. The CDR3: CASIPLSSYNEQFF. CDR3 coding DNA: TGTGCCAGCATCCCCCTCAGCTCCTACAATGAGCAGTTCTTC.

The CDR3 here is CASSLVPTSTDTQYF. CDR3 DNA: TGTGCCAGCAGCTTAGTACCTACTAGCACAGATACGCAGTATTTT. The gene calls are TRBV11-2 and TRBJ2-3; no definite D call. V dropped 1 base and J dropped 0 bases, with 8 bases sitting between them. This CDR3 region has 15 residues. Germline CDR1 is SGHAT and CDR2 is FQNNGV.

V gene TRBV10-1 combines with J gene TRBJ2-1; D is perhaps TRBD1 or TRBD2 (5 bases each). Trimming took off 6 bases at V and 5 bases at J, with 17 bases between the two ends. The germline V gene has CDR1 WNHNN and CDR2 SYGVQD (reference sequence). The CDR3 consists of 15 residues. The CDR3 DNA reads TGCGCCAGCAGCCTGAGGGACCCAACTCACAATGAGCAGTTCTTC. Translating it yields CASSLRDPTHNEQFF.

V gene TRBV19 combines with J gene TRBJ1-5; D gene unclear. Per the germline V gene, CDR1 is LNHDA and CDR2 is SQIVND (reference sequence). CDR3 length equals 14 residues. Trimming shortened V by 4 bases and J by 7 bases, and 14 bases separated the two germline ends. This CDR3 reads CASSTRRRIQPQHF. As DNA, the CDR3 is TGTGCCAGTAGTACTCGACGGCGGATACAGCCCCAGCATTTT. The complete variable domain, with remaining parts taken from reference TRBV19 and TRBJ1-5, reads DGGITQSPKYLFRKEGQNVTLSCEQNLNHDAMYWYRQDPGQGLRLIYYSQIVNDFQKGDIAEGYSVSREKKESFPLTVTSAQKNPTAFYLCASSTRRRIQPQHFGDGTRLSIL.

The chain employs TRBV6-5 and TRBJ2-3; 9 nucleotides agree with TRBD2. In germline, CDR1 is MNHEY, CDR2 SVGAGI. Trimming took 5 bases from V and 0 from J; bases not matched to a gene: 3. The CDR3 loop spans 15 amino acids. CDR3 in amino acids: CASSRGTSSTDTQYF. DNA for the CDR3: TGTGCCAGCAGTCGTGGGACTAGCAGCACAGATACGCAGTATTTT.